These 20 T cell receptor beta chains were sequenced from one sample in a study of response to subunit inactivated influenza vaccine. In TCRdb, the RT-PCR reads were re-called with MiXCR into one record per CDR3 protein. The data show about 700,000 distinct CDR3 sequences, 12% to 15% seen once. The sample here was PBMCs from blood, taken about 14 days before vaccination. These receptors all come from a man between 45 and 60 years old who received an inactivated influenza vaccine.

This chain joins TRBV9 and TRBJ2-7; maybe TRBD2 (6 bases). Germline lookup yields CDR1 SGDLS and CDR2 YYNGEE. CDR3 length: 16 amino acids. The V end was cut by 4 bases, the J end by 2 bases, with 19 bases between. DNA for the CDR3: TGTGCCAGCAGCCCCTGGGGAGGAGGGACCACCTACGAGCAGTACTTC. As protein: CASSPWGGGTTYEQYF.

The gene calls are TRBV19 and TRBJ2-7; 9 nucleotides match TRBD1. The CDR3 loop spans 15 amino acids. Trimming at V came to 3 bases and at J to 0 bases, leaving 3 bases not matched to a gene. Looked up from germline, CDR1 is LNHDA and CDR2 is SQIVND (reference sequence). The CDR3 protein is CASSIEQGASYEQYF. The CDR3 bases are TGTGCCAGTAGTATTGAACAGGGGGCCTCCTACGAGCAGTACTTC. The variable domain in full, with the rest retrieved from reference TRBV19 and TRBJ2-7, is DGGITQSPKYLFRKEGQNVTLSCEQNLNHDAMYWYRQDPGQGLRLIYYSQIVNDFQKGDIAEGYSVSREKKESFPLTVTSAQKNPTAFYLCASSIEQGASYEQYFGPGTRLTVT.

This clonotype came up a few times. This rearrangement joins TRBV15 to TRBJ2-7; 10 bases line up with TRBD2. Germline trimming cut 3 bases from V and 1 base from J; bases unmatched to any gene: 3. Germline CDR1 and CDR2: LNHNV and YYDKDF (reference sequence). The CDR3 totals 15 residues. The CDR3 region is CATSSFSGRSYEQYF. The DNA for the CDR3 is TGTGCCACCAGCAGTTTTAGCGGGAGGTCCTACGAGCAGTACTTC. The full variable domain, in which reference TRBV15 and TRBJ2-7 provide the parts outside the CDR3, is DAMVIQNPRYQVTQFGKPVTLSCSQTLNHNVMYWYQQKSSQAPKLLFHYYDKDFNNEADTPDNFQSRRPNTSFCFLDIRSPGLGDTAMYLCATSSFSGRSYEQYFGPGTRLTVT.

This clonotype turned up a few times. The CDR3 DNA is TGCAGCGAGGCTCGGGTAGATACGCAGTATTTT. Translated, it gives CSEARVDTQYF. This chain connects TRBV29-1 to TRBJ2-3; D gene uncertain. Trimming took 7 bases from V and 5 from J, leaving 10 bases between them. The CDR3 loop spans 11 amino acids. The germline gives CDR1 SQVTM, CDR2 ANQGSEA.

This clonotype was counted many times. The gene calls are TRBV7-2 and TRBJ2-3; 13 positions agree with TRBD2. The CDR3 length is 16 residues. Germline loops: CDR1 SGHTA, CDR2 FQGNSA. V was pared by 4 bases and J by 3 bases, with 4 bases of the junction left unmatched. The CDR3 DNA reads as TGTGCCAGCAGCTCAAGACTAGCGGGGGGAACAGATACGCAGTATTTT. This encodes CASSSRLAGGTDTQYF.

This chain connects TRBV20-1 to TRBJ2-3; 13 bases are a match to TRBD2. This CDR3 comprises 17 residues. V shed 3 bases and J 0 bases; nucleotides not matched to a gene: 6. Germline CDR1 DFQATT, CDR2 SNEGSKA (reference sequence). CDR3 bases: TGCAGTGCTAGGAGGACTAGCGGGAGAGTCAGCACAGATACGCAGTATTTT. This codes for CSARRTSGRVSTDTQYF.

The chain is built from TRBV7-9 and TRBJ2-1; 9 nucleotides match TRBD2. The CDR3 has 15 residues. The germline gives CDR1 SEHNR, CDR2 FQNEAQ (reference sequence). V lost 8 bases, J lost 0 bases, and 5 bases stayed unmatched. As DNA, the CDR3 is TGTGCCAGCGGGCGGGGGGGAAGCTCCTACAATGAGCAGTTCTTC. It translates to CASGRGGSSYNEQFF.

This chain connects TRBV11-1 to TRBJ2-1; a possible D gene is TRBD2 (6 bases). CDR3 size: 14 residues. Germline V gives CDR1 SGHAT, CDR2 FQDESV (reference sequence). V shed 5 bases and J shed 7 bases, with 15 bases lying between them. The CDR3, as DNA: TGTGCCAGCAGCGCAACGAGGGCGGGGAATGAGCAGTTCTTC. Protein: CASSATRAGNEQFF.

V usage is TRBV11-3 and J usage is TRBJ2-1; 9 nucleotides agree with TRBD1. This CDR3 is 17 amino acids long. The J segment lost 6 bases and the V segment lost 1 base, leaving 10 bases of the junction unmatched. Germline loops: CDR1 SGHNT, CDR2 YENEEA. CDR3 amino acids: CASSLVDPGQGGNEQFF. In DNA form, the CDR3 reads TGTGCCAGCAGCTTAGTAGATCCGGGACAGGGTGGCAATGAGCAGTTCTTC.

This clonotype was seen once. The chain links TRBV4-3 to TRBJ1-2, with TRBD1 identical over 7 bases. CDR1 LGHNA and CDR2 YSLEER come from the germline V gene. J was trimmed by 2 bases and V by 1 base; bases with no gene match: 1. The CDR3 totals 14 residues. The CDR3 bases are TGCGCCAGCAGCCAAGTGGACAGGAACTATGGCTACACCTTC. Amino acids: CASSQVDRNYGYTF.

The V gene is TRBV28, the J gene TRBJ2-2, with D maybe TRBD1 (6 bases). V was clipped by 1 base and J by 1 base, with 7 bases between them. There are 15 residues in the CDR3. In germline, CDR1 is MDHEN, CDR2 SYDVKM. The CDR3 region is CASSLSQGNTGELFF. Here the CDR3 DNA reads TGTGCCAGCAGTTTATCACAGGGGAACACCGGGGAGCTGTTTTTT.

The J gene is TRBJ2-5, the V gene TRBV4-2; the D gene is possibly TRBD2 (7 bases). The length of the CDR3 is 19 residues. V lost 0 bases, J lost 0 bases, and 20 bases lay in between. The germline CDR1 and CDR2 sequences are LGHNA and YNFKEQ. CDR3: CASSQERVIGGGHQETQYF. CDR3 nucleotides: TGTGCCAGCAGCCAAGAGAGGGTGATTGGCGGGGGCCACCAAGAGACCCAGTACTTC.

This clonotype turned up a few times. The chain has TRBV25-1 and TRBJ2-7, with 13 bases lining up with TRBD2. The CDR3 consists of 15 residues. The junction had 7 bases not matched to a gene; V was cut back by 6 bases and J by 5 bases. Germline V gene data show CDR1 as MGHDK and CDR2 as SYGVNS. The CDR3 here is CASSDRTSGSHEQYF. The DNA of the CDR3 is TGTGCCAGCAGCGATAGGACTAGCGGGAGCCACGAGCAGTACTTC.

This clonotype was counted a few times. This sequence joins TRBV23-1 and TRBJ2-1; D ambiguous. TRBV23-1 is an ORF, and what it does is uncertain. Trimming took off 4 bases at V and 15 bases at J, with 13 bases between the two ends. The CDR3 is 11 residues long. As DNA, the CDR3 is TGCGCCAGCAGTCCGACATTCGGTCTGTTCTTC. Protein: CASSPTFGLFF.

The chain carries TRBV27 and TRBJ1-6; no definite D call. Trimming removed 5 bases at V and 6 bases at J, with 11 bases between. The CDR3 loop spans 14 amino acids. The germline V gene encodes CDR1 MNHEY and CDR2 SMNVEV (reference sequence). Here the CDR3 reads CASSVRFGNSPLHF. DNA of the CDR3: TGTGCCAGCAGTGTCCGGTTTGGTAATTCACCCCTCCACTTT.

This clonotype was detected only a few times. The chain links TRBV3-1 to TRBJ1-4; 12 nucleotides align to TRBD1. V lost 4 bases and J lost 6; bases outside the gene matches: 12. Germline lookup yields CDR1 LGHDT and CDR2 YNNKEL (reference sequence). The CDR3 loop spans 18 amino acids. In nucleotides, the CDR3 is TGTGCCAGCAGCCCCCCCCGGGACAGGGGGCGAAGGGATGAAAAACTGTTTTTT. The encoded protein is CASSPPRDRGRRDEKLFF.

There are many counts of this clonotype. This chain joins TRBV3-1 and TRBJ2-2; weak D call: TRBD2 (6 bases). CDR3 length equals 14 residues. Looked up from germline, CDR1 is LGHDT and CDR2 is YNNKEL (reference sequence). Trimming stripped 1 base from V and 5 bases from J, with 8 bases between. This CDR3 reads CASSQVAGTGELFF. The DNA of the CDR3 is TGTGCCAGCAGCCAAGTTGCGGGGACCGGGGAGCTGTTTTTT.

This clonotype has at least ten counts. This chain joins TRBV12-3 or TRBV12-4 and TRBJ2-3, with 11 nucleotides matching TRBD2. Germline trimming cut 3 bases from V and 5 bases from J; bases unmatched to any gene: 1. CDR3 length equals 14 residues. This CDR3 is CASSFSGGEDTQYF. The CDR3 DNA reads as TGTGCCAGCAGTTTTAGCGGGGGGGAAGATACGCAGTATTTT.

This clonotype was detected many times. This rearrangement joins TRBV5-1 to TRBJ1-1; 8 bases match TRBD1. V was clipped by 4 bases and J by 7 bases; unmatched bases: 9. Looked up from germline, CDR1 is SGHRS and CDR2 is YFSETQ. This CDR3 is 14 amino acids long. The CDR3 coding sequence is TGCGCCAGCAGCGCCTCGGGACAGGCGATTGAAGCTTTCTTT. Translated: CASSASGQAIEAFF.

The gene calls are TRBV6-5 and TRBJ1-1; D perhaps matches TRBD1 (5 bases). The CDR3 is 16 amino acids. The germline V gene encodes CDR1 MNHEY and CDR2 SVGAGI. Trimming removed 4 bases from V and 3 bases from J, with 18 bases in between. In nucleotides, the CDR3 is TGTGCCAGCAGTTGGGGCAGGGCTGGGCTGTACACTGAAGCTTTCTTT. Encoded protein: CASSWGRAGLYTEAFF.